A selection of T cell receptor beta chains follows, all from one sample in a study of graft-versus-host responses after intestinal transplantation. The antigens these receptors bind are not known. This table comes from immunoSEQ multiplex PCR, and its TCRdb copy is limited to in-frame clones, with some not included. Of over 100,000 clones in the sample, around 94% were seen once. The sequenced sample was unstimulated CD4+ T cells sorted from spleen or lymph node cells, obtained before transplant. These TCRs come from a human donor who was the organ donor for an intestinal transplant. Each CDR3 is given with its conserved first and last residue. A D gene is named only where the DNA matches it firmly. Not every row has a clone size; where given, it reads once, few, many or a size class.

j_call: TRBJ1-2
clone_size: once
d_call: TRBD1
v_call: TRBV6-1
cdr3_aa: CASSQTDRVGDGYTF
cdr3_nt: TGTGCCAGCAGTCAAACGGACAGGGTTGGGGATGGCTACACCTTC

j_call: TRBJ1-3
clone_size: NA
d_call: TRBD1
v_call: TRBV10-3
cdr3_aa: CAIRPGQGKQAGNTIYF
cdr3_nt: TGTGCCATCAGGCCGGGACAGGGAAAACAGGCTGGAAACACCATATATTTT

j_call: TRBJ1-1
clone_size: NA
d_call: NA
v_call: TRBV4-1
cdr3_aa: CASSSRVENTEAFF
cdr3_nt: TGCGCCAGCAGCTCCAGGGTCGAGAACACTGAAGCTTTCTTT

j_call: TRBJ2-3
clone_size: NA
d_call: NA
v_call: TRBV7-3
cdr3_aa: CASSFSGLTDTQYF
cdr3_nt: TGTGCCAGCAGCTTTAGCGGCCTCACAGATACGCAGTATTTT

j_call: TRBJ2-3
clone_size: NA
d_call: NA
v_call: TRBV11-1
cdr3_aa: CASSLLTGTQLGVQYF
cdr3_nt: TGTGCCAGCAGCTTACTCACCGGGACCCAGCTAGGTGTGCAGTATTTT

j_call: TRBJ2-3
clone_size: NA
d_call: NA
v_call: TRBV6-6
cdr3_aa: CASSYAEEGGTDTQYF
cdr3_nt: TGTGCCAGCAGTTACGCGGAGGAAGGGGGCACAGATACGCAGTATTTT

j_call: TRBJ2-2
clone_size: NA
d_call: TRBD2
v_call: TRBV9
cdr3_aa: CASSSRLAGDLTGELFF
cdr3_nt: TGTGCCAGCAGCTCCCGACTAGCGGGAGATCTCACCGGGGAGCTGTTTTTT

j_call: TRBJ2-7
clone_size: NA
d_call: TRBD1
v_call: TRBV7-9
cdr3_aa: CASSFGQGLYEQYF
cdr3_nt: TGTGCCAGCAGCTTTGGACAGGGACTCTACGAGCAGTACTTC

j_call: TRBJ2-1
clone_size: NA
d_call: TRBD2
v_call: TRBV29-1
cdr3_aa: CSVPASGRYEQFF
cdr3_nt: TGCAGCGTGCCCGCCAGCGGGAGGTATGAGCAGTTCTTC

j_call: TRBJ2-1
clone_size: NA
d_call: TRBD1
v_call: TRBV4-1
cdr3_aa: CASSQDRGSSYNEQFF
cdr3_nt: TGCGCCAGCAGCCAAGACAGGGGGAGCTCCTACAATGAGCAGTTCTTC

j_call: TRBJ2-1
clone_size: NA
d_call: NA
v_call: TRBV5-1
cdr3_aa: CASSLARAPYNEQFF
cdr3_nt: TGCGCCAGCAGCTTGGCCAGGGCCCCCTACAATGAGCAGTTCTTC

j_call: TRBJ2-3
clone_size: once
d_call: NA
v_call: TRBV9
cdr3_aa: CASSVGTGLSTDTQYF
cdr3_nt: TGTGCCAGCAGCGTAGGAACAGGCTTGTCCACAGATACGCAGTATTTT

j_call: TRBJ2-7
clone_size: NA
d_call: NA
v_call: TRBV5-1
cdr3_aa: CASSPESATLYEQYF
cdr3_nt: TGCGCCAGCAGCCCAGAATCCGCGACCCTCTACGAGCAGTACTTC

j_call: TRBJ2-7
clone_size: NA
d_call: NA
v_call: TRBV29-1
cdr3_aa: CSVSWRNNYEQYF
cdr3_nt: TGCAGCGTTTCCTGGCGTAACAACTACGAGCAGTACTTC

j_call: TRBJ2-1
clone_size: NA
d_call: NA
v_call: TRBV19
cdr3_aa: CASRSEDRGFNEQFF
cdr3_nt: TGTGCCAGTAGGTCCGAGGATAGAGGTTTCAATGAGCAGTTCTTC

j_call: TRBJ2-1
clone_size: NA
d_call: TRBD2
v_call: TRBV6-1
cdr3_aa: CASSDHGLAASSYNEQFF
cdr3_nt: TGTGCCAGCAGTGACCACGGACTAGCGGCAAGCTCCTACAATGAGCAGTTCTTC

j_call: TRBJ1-2
clone_size: NA
d_call: NA
v_call: TRBV14
cdr3_aa: CASSRPGPNNYGYTF
cdr3_nt: TGTGCCAGCAGCCGGCCCGGGCCGAATAACTATGGCTACACCTTC

j_call: TRBJ1-2
clone_size: few
d_call: NA
v_call: TRBV28
cdr3_aa: CASSSITFQGPANYGYTF
cdr3_nt: TGTGCCAGCAGTTCCATTACTTTCCAGGGTCCAGCTAACTATGGCTACACCTTC

j_call: TRBJ1-1
clone_size: NA
d_call: NA
v_call: TRBV30
cdr3_aa: CAWSVSVNTEAFF
cdr3_nt: TGTGCCTGGAGTGTATCGGTGAACACTGAAGCTTTCTTT

j_call: TRBJ1-6
clone_size: NA
d_call: NA
v_call: TRBV7-8
cdr3_aa: CASSFGDYSPLHF
cdr3_nt: TGTGCCAGCAGCTTCGGGGATTACTCACCCCTCCACTTT

j_call: TRBJ2-1
clone_size: NA
d_call: NA
v_call: TRBV6-4
cdr3_aa: CASSEGAVSYNEQFF
cdr3_nt: TGTGCCAGCAGTGAAGGAGCGGTCTCCTACAATGAGCAGTTCTTC

j_call: TRBJ2-3
clone_size: once
d_call: NA
v_call: TRBV10-3
cdr3_aa: CAISDGTDTQYF
cdr3_nt: TGTGCCATCAGTGATGGCACAGATACGCAGTATTTT

j_call: TRBJ2-7
clone_size: NA
d_call: NA
v_call: TRBV28
cdr3_aa: CASSYPSWGYEQYF
cdr3_nt: TGTGCCAGCAGTTACCCCTCGTGGGGTTACGAGCAGTACTTC

j_call: TRBJ2-5
clone_size: NA
d_call: NA
v_call: TRBV2
cdr3_aa: CATAMSFTRGETQYF
cdr3_nt: TGTGCCACCGCTATGAGCTTTACCCGTGGAGAGACCCAGTACTTC

j_call: TRBJ2-3
clone_size: NA
d_call: TRBD2
v_call: TRBV4-3
cdr3_aa: CASSQEALAGGADTQYF
cdr3_nt: TGCGCCAGCAGCCAAGAAGCCCTAGCGGGAGGTGCAGATACGCAGTATTTT

j_call: TRBJ1-5
clone_size: NA
d_call: NA
v_call: TRBV5-1
cdr3_aa: CASSLEGMGNQPQHF
cdr3_nt: TGCGCCAGCAGCTTGGAAGGGATGGGCAATCAGCCCCAGCATTTT

j_call: TRBJ2-7
clone_size: NA
d_call: NA
v_call: TRBV6-5
cdr3_aa: CASSEVWSSYEQYF
cdr3_nt: TGTGCCAGCAGTGAAGTCTGGAGCTCCTACGAGCAGTACTTC

j_call: TRBJ1-2
clone_size: NA
d_call: NA
v_call: TRBV19
cdr3_aa: CASSIVSFGNYGYTF
cdr3_nt: TGTGCCAGTAGTATAGTCAGCTTCGGGAACTATGGCTACACCTTC

j_call: TRBJ1-4
clone_size: NA
d_call: NA
v_call: TRBV4-3
cdr3_aa: CASSQWGGDDFEKLFF
cdr3_nt: TGCGCCAGCAGCCAATGGGGAGGGGATGACTTTGAAAAACTGTTTTTT

j_call: TRBJ2-1
clone_size: NA
d_call: TRBD2
v_call: TRBV28
cdr3_aa: CASSPWSLAGQATYNEQFF
cdr3_nt: TGTGCCAGCAGTCCTTGGTCCTTAGCGGGACAAGCAACCTACAATGAGCAGTTCTTC

j_call: TRBJ2-7
clone_size: NA
d_call: NA
v_call: TRBV27
cdr3_aa: CASSQSHSSEQYF
cdr3_nt: TGTGCCAGCAGTCAGTCGCACAGCTCCGAGCAGTACTTC

j_call: TRBJ2-7
clone_size: NA
d_call: TRBD1
v_call: TRBV30
cdr3_aa: CAWSRRQGGKYF
cdr3_nt: TGTGCCTGGAGTCGCCGACAGGGGGGAAAGTACTTC

j_call: TRBJ1-2
clone_size: NA
d_call: NA
v_call: TRBV7-2
cdr3_aa: CASSPGQSNYGYTF
cdr3_nt: TGTGCCAGCAGCCCAGGACAATCGAACTATGGCTACACCTTC

j_call: TRBJ1-1
clone_size: once
d_call: TRBD1
v_call: TRBV19
cdr3_aa: CASRDRVNTEAFF
cdr3_nt: TGTGCCAGTCGGGACAGAGTGAACACTGAAGCTTTCTTT

j_call: TRBJ2-7
clone_size: NA
d_call: TRBD1
v_call: TRBV4-2
cdr3_aa: CASSHPDRTPYEQYF
cdr3_nt: TGTGCCAGCAGCCACCCGGACAGGACTCCCTACGAGCAGTACTTC

j_call: TRBJ1-1
clone_size: once
d_call: TRBD1
v_call: TRBV28
cdr3_aa: CASSFAGTGAHKNTEAFF
cdr3_nt: TGTGCCAGCAGTTTCGCCGGGACAGGGGCGCATAAGAACACTGAAGCTTTCTTT

j_call: TRBJ2-7
clone_size: once
d_call: NA
v_call: TRBV4-1
cdr3_aa: CASSQEEVTYEQYF
cdr3_nt: TGCGCCAGCAGCCAAGAAGAGGTTACCTACGAGCAGTACTTC